This is a list of T cell receptor beta chains from one sample in a study of siplizumab effects on memory and regulatory T cells. Sequenced by immunoSEQ multiplex PCR; TCRdb stores in-frame clones only, minus some. Here the sample spans some 100,000 clones, 91% being singletons. Input material: CD4+ T cells sorted from blood. Receptor source: a human donor in good health. CDR3s include the opening cysteine and the closing phenylalanine or tryptophan. Each record gives: J gene, V gene, D gene, CDR3 protein. A D gene is named only where the DNA matches it firmly.

TRBJ2-3 | TRBV4-2 | TRBD2 | CASSQEPTSGGADTQYF
TRBJ1-2 | TRBV5-1 | . | CASSEPGTSYGYTF
TRBJ1-6 | TRBV5-4 | TRBD1 | CASSLRTGANNSPLHF
TRBJ2-5 | TRBV18 | . | CASSPGSGGETQYF
TRBJ1-4 | TRBV6-5 | . | CASRQQGATNEKLFF
TRBJ2-2 | TRBV30 | . | CAWSERGELFF
TRBJ2-5 | TRBV7-2 | TRBD2 | CASSLGSGGRETQYF
TRBJ1-2 | TRBV6-5 | TRBD1 | CASSRQGAGGYTF
TRBJ1-1 | TRBV5-1 | . | CASSLGSVFRTEAFF
TRBJ2-3 | TRBV9 | . | CASSGQGADTQYF
TRBJ2-7 | TRBV6-5 | . | CASTESTPYEQYF
TRBJ1-4 | TRBV5-1 | TRBD1 | CASSRGTAEAEKLFF
TRBJ1-2 | TRBV7-6 | . | CASSPGEDLYGYTF
TRBJ1-2 | TRBV4-3 | . | CASSQDGRGLVYGYTF